These 25 T cell receptor beta chains share one sample of origin, sequenced in a study of T cell responses to AZD1222 COVID-19 vaccine. The protocol was immunoSEQ multiplex PCR, while the TCRdb copy is restricted to in-frame clones and leaves out a portion. This sample has 83,000 or so clones; about 88% occur once, and the top ten carry less than 8.5%. The sequences come from peripheral blood, collected 28 days after the second AZD1222 dose. These receptor sequences come from an adult who received the AZD1222 COVID-19 vaccine.

CDR3 DNA: TGTGCCAGCAGTTTAAGTCCGAACACTGAAGCTTTCTTT. Translation gives CASSLSPNTEAFF. V and J are TRBV28 and TRBJ1-1; D gene uncertain. The CDR3 loop spans 13 amino acids. Germline CDR1 reads MDHEN; CDR2 reads SYDVKM. V was pared by 2 bases and J by 1 base, with 5 bases between. The variable domain in full, with the rest retrieved from reference TRBV28 and TRBJ1-1, is DVKVTQSSRYLVKRTGEKVFLECVQDMDHENMFWYRQDPGLGLRLIYFSYDVKMKEKGDIPEGYSVSREKKERFSLILESASTNQTSMYLCASSLSPNTEAFFGQGTRLTVV.

At least ten counts were recorded for this clone. V gene TRBV27 combines with J gene TRBJ2-1; D might be TRBD2 (6 bases). Germline V gene sequence: CDR1 MNHEY, CDR2 SMNVEV (reference sequence). The CDR3 consists of 18 residues. Trimming shortened V by 2 bases and J by 5 bases, and 22 bases separated the two germline ends. The CDR3 DNA sequence: TGTGCCAGCAGTTTAGTTTTATGGCGGGACCGAATTCACAATGAGCAGTTCTTC. This encodes CASSLVLWRDRIHNEQFF.

The chain links TRBV2 to TRBJ1-4; 7 bases are shared with TRBD1. The CDR3 spans 14 residues. The V and J ends lost 7 bases and 6 bases, in that order; junction bases with no gene match: 8. Germline V CDR1 and CDR2: SNHLY, FYNNEI. The DNA of the CDR3 is TGTGCCAGCAATTTCGGGCAGGGGGATGAAAAACTGTTTTTT. It encodes CASNFGQGDEKLFF. Full variable domain (rest looked up from reference TRBV2 and TRBJ1-4): EPEVTQTPSHQVTQMGQEVILRCVPISNHLYFYWYRQILGQKVEFLVSFYNNEISEKSEIFDDQFSVERPDGSNFTLKIRSTKLEDSAMYFCASNFGQGDEKLFFGSGTQLSVL.

The chain carries TRBV6-4 and TRBJ2-1; 7 positions match TRBD2. Germline loops: CDR1 MRHNA, CDR2 SNTAGT. This CDR3 has 14 amino acids. The V segment lost 3 bases and the J segment 6 bases; nucleotides outside the gene matches: 5. The CDR3 here is CASSDMREPNEQFF. In nucleotides, the CDR3 is TGTGCCAGCAGTGATATGCGGGAGCCCAATGAGCAGTTCTTC.

The CDR3 reads CAISSQGLNTEAFF. The CDR3 DNA sequence: TGTGCCATCAGTTCACAGGGGTTGAACACTGAAGCTTTCTTT. The rearrangement joins TRBV10-3 to TRBJ1-1; 7 positions agree with TRBD1. The CDR3 sequence is 14 residues long. J was trimmed by 0 bases and V by 5 bases; bases with no gene match: 3. CDR1 is ENHRY and CDR2 is SYGVKD in the germline V gene.

The genes are TRBV5-4 and TRBJ1-4; the match to TRBD1 covers 11 bases. V lost 3 bases to trimming and J lost 7 bases; unmatched junction nucleotides: 8. From germline, CDR1 is SGHNT and CDR2 YYREEE (reference sequence). This CDR3 has 16 residues. In DNA, the CDR3 is TGTGCCAGCAGCTCGACACCCGGGACAGGGGGTGAAAAACTGTTTTTT. It yields the protein CASSSTPGTGGEKLFF.

The chain uses TRBV29-1 and TRBJ1-5; 7 nucleotides line up with TRBD1. Germline assignment: CDR1 SQVTM and CDR2 ANQGSEA. V trimming: 4 bases; J trimming: 5 bases; junction bases outside the gene matches: 5. This CDR3 is 13 amino acids long. For the CDR3, the DNA is TGCAGCGTTGCGACAGGGCCCCATCAGCCCCAGCATTTT. This encodes CSVATGPHQPQHF. Based on the CDR3 plus reference TRBV29-1 and TRBJ1-5, the full variable domain is SAVISQKPSRDICQRGTSLTIQCQVDSQVTMMFWYRQQPGQSLTLIATANQGSEATYESGFVIDKFPISRPNLTFSTLTVSNMSPEDSSIYLCSVATGPHQPQHFGDGTRLSIL.

The chain has TRBV14 and TRBJ2-1, with 16 bases aligning to TRBD2. This CDR3 is built from 17 residues. The junction had 6 bases not matched to a gene; V was cut back by 0 bases and J by 10 bases. Germline assignment: CDR1 SGHDN and CDR2 FVKESK. The CDR3 protein is CASSQDSGLAGGEEQFF. Here the CDR3 DNA reads TGTGCCAGCAGCCAAGATTCGGGACTAGCGGGAGGGGAGGAGCAGTTCTTC.

Note on this clone: The junction departs from the called germline gene at one end, perhaps through a read error. The J gene is TRBJ2-2, the V gene TRBV7-7, with TRBD2 matching over 8 bases. In germline, CDR1 is SSHAT, CDR2 FNYEAQ (reference sequence). CDR3 length: 15 residues. As DNA, the CDR3 is TGTGCTAGCAGCCGTAGCGGGGTAAACACCGGGGAGCTGTTTTTT. Protein sequence: CASSRSGVNTGELFF.

The chain couples TRBV29-1 to TRBJ1-1; D possibly corresponds to TRBD1 (6 bases). V lost 0 bases, J lost 1 base, and 15 bases lay in between. The germline CDR1 and CDR2 sequences are SQVTM and ANQGSEA. The CDR3 covers 16 residues. The CDR3 nucleotides read TGCAGCGTTGAAGATGGTATGGGACAAAGGAACACTGAAGCTTTCTTT. Encoded protein: CSVEDGMGQRNTEAFF.

The sample holds a few counts of this clone. The chain is built from TRBV11-1 and TRBJ1-1; D is unclear. V lost 3 bases and J lost 0, with 8 bases in between. The CDR3 runs to 14 residues. Germline assignment: CDR1 SGHAT and CDR2 FQDESV (reference sequence). As DNA, the CDR3 is TGTGCCAGCAGCTTTCTCCAGTTGAACACTGAAGCTTTCTTT. This encodes CASSFLQLNTEAFF.

The rearrangement joins TRBV30 to TRBJ2-6; D not resolved. There are 16 residues in the CDR3. The germline V and J ends were trimmed by 1 base and 4 bases, with 14 bases remaining between them. Germline CDR1 and CDR2: GTSNPN and SVGIG (reference sequence). CDR3 DNA: TGTGCCTGGAGTGGCCCGGGTCCACAGGGGGCCAACGTCCTGACTTTC. Translated, it gives CAWSGPGPQGANVLTF. Variable domain in full (rest from reference TRBV30 and TRBJ2-6): SQTIHQWPATLVQPVGSPLSLECTVEGTSNPNLYWYRQAAGRGLQLLFYSVGIGQISSEVPQNLSASRPQDRQFILSSKKLLLSDSGFYLCAWSGPGPQGANVLTFGAGSRLTVL.

The rearrangement joins TRBV27 to TRBJ2-7; maybe TRBD2 (5 bases). Per germline, CDR1 MNHEY and CDR2 SMNVEV (reference sequence). V was shortened by 8 bases and J by 6 bases, with 23 bases between the two germline ends. The CDR3 covers 15 residues. The DNA for the CDR3 is TGTGCCAGCCGGAGGAGGCAGGCACGGGGATCCGAGCAGTACTTC. Encoded protein: CASRRRQARGSEQYF.

The rearrangement uses TRBV30 and TRBJ1-1; D not certain. The length of the CDR3 is 11 residues. Trimming pared 6 bases from V and 1 base from J, leaving 6 bases between. Germline values: CDR1 GTSNPN, CDR2 SVGIG (reference sequence). The CDR3: CACRGNTEAFF. DNA of the CDR3: TGTGCCTGCCGGGGGAACACTGAAGCTTTCTTT.

This chain links TRBV7-9 with TRBJ2-7; D is uncertain. This CDR3 is 14 amino acids long. V was shortened by 5 bases and J by 3 bases, with 14 bases between the two germline ends. Germline lookup yields CDR1 SEHNR and CDR2 FQNEAQ (reference sequence). Written as DNA, the CDR3 is TGTGCCAGCAGCCACCCCAAGGGAATCTACGAGCAGTACTTC. Translation gives CASSHPKGIYEQYF. The full variable domain, in which reference TRBV7-9 and TRBJ2-7 provide the parts outside the CDR3, is DTGVSQNPRHKITKRGQNVTFRCDPISEHNRLYWYRQTLGQGPEFLTYFQNEAQLEKSRLLSDRFSAERPKGSFSTLEIQRTEQGDSAMYLCASSHPKGIYEQYFGPGTRLTVT.

The chain links TRBV7-9 to TRBJ2-2; the D gene could be TRBD1 or TRBD2 (5 bases each). Trimming took off 5 bases at V and 4 bases at J, with 11 bases between the two ends. Germline values: CDR1 SEHNR, CDR2 FQNEAQ (reference sequence). The CDR3 is 14 amino acids. The DNA of the CDR3 is TGTGCCAGCAGCCCGCCCGGGACCACCGGGGAGCTGTTTTTT. Its protein product is CASSPPGTTGELFF.

The chain is built from TRBV27 and TRBJ2-5, with 8 bases fitting TRBD2. There are 11 residues in the CDR3. Germline V CDR1 and CDR2: MNHEY, SMNVEV (reference sequence). J gave up 12 bases and V 8 bases, and 8 bases lay outside the gene matches. Here the CDR3 DNA reads TGTGCCAGCGGGCCCGGGGGGGCCAAGTACTTC. Its translation: CASGPGGAKYF.

The V and J genes are TRBV27 and TRBJ2-1; TRBD2 is a possible D gene (5 bases). CDR1 and CDR2 from the germline V gene are MNHEY and SMNVEV (reference sequence). The CDR3 has 15 amino acids. Trimming cost V 5 bases and J 5 bases, with 16 bases left between them. This CDR3 reads CASSPHLPRDNEQFF. In nucleotides, the CDR3 is TGTGCCAGCAGTCCTCACCTCCCGAGGGACAATGAGCAGTTCTTC.

This chain connects TRBV12-1 to TRBJ1-6; TRBD1, as called in the table, went unchecked against the DNA. TRBV12-1 is assigned pseudogene status. This CDR3 contains 14 residues. CDR3 bases: TGTGCCAGCAGCTCAGGACAGGGGGGTTCACCCCTCCACTTT. Amino acids: CASSSGQGGSPLHF.

V gene TRBV6-4 combines with J gene TRBJ2-4; D gene unclear. Per germline, CDR1 MRHNA and CDR2 SNTAGT. Trimming stripped 4 bases from V and 1 base from J, with 14 bases between. The CDR3 extends over 16 amino acids. CDR3 amino acids: CASSAPEPEAKNIQYF. CDR3 DNA sequence: TGTGCCAGCAGTGCCCCAGAGCCGGAGGCCAAAAACATTCAGTACTTC.

V usage is TRBV4-1 and J usage is TRBJ2-7; TRBD1 matches 12 bases. This CDR3 contains 17 residues. The ends lost 5 bases at V and 7 bases at J; junction bases unmatched: 15. Per the germline V gene, CDR1 is MGHRA and CDR2 is YSYEKL. CDR3 sequence (DNA): TGCGCCAGCAGCGGGACAGGGGGCGCGGGGCTAAACGAGGAGCAGTACTTC. It is translated as CASSGTGGAGLNEEQYF.

This clone was recorded once. The chain employs TRBV10-2 and TRBJ2-7; 7 bases fit TRBD2. The germline V gene encodes CDR1 WSHSY and CDR2 SAAADI. The CDR3 loop spans 15 amino acids. Trimming at V came to 6 bases and at J to 0 bases, leaving 8 bases not matched to a gene. The CDR3 sequence: CASSPSGIASYEQYF. CDR3 sequence (DNA): TGCGCCAGCAGCCCTAGCGGAATAGCCTCCTACGAGCAGTACTTC.

The chain links TRBV6-9 to TRBJ2-5; 8 nucleotides line up with TRBD2. Looked up from germline, CDR1 is MNHGY and CDR2 is SVAAGI. This CDR3 is 18 amino acids long. With 7 bases clipped from V and 5 bases from J, the junction kept 21 bases outside the gene matches. Written as DNA, the CDR3 is TGTGCCAGCACCCCTTCCGGGGGGGACCGCAGGCGACGGGAGACCCAGTACTTC. This codes for CASTPSGGDRRRRETQYF.

The chain recombines TRBV28 with TRBJ1-1; D gene ambiguous. The germline V and J ends were trimmed by 5 bases and 4 bases, with 14 bases remaining between them. This CDR3 comprises 14 residues. Germline V lookup: CDR1 MDHEN, CDR2 SYDVKM. CDR3 loop: CASSPGWRVTEAFF. The CDR3 DNA reads TGTGCCAGCAGTCCGGGATGGAGGGTCACTGAAGCTTTCTTT. The complete variable domain, with remaining parts taken from reference TRBV28 and TRBJ1-1, reads DVKVTQSSRYLVKRTGEKVFLECVQDMDHENMFWYRQDPGLGLRLIYFSYDVKMKEKGDIPEGYSVSREKKERFSLILESASTNQTSMYLCASSPGWRVTEAFFGQGTRLTVV.

V is TRBV30 and J is TRBJ2-2; the D is unclear. V lost 0 bases to trimming and J lost 1 base, with 6 bases between them. The CDR3 runs 14 residues. Germline CDR1 reads GTSNPN; CDR2 reads SVGIG (reference sequence). For the CDR3, the DNA is TGTGCCTGGAGTGTACACGGGAACACCGGGGAGCTGTTTTTT. Translating gives CAWSVHGNTGELFF.